This T cell receptor beta chain was profiled in a study of blood T cells in healthy people across ages. Study results and limitations: TCR beta diversity correlated strongly with naive T cell percentage.

Through a sample-barcoded 5' primer and a J-beta primer mix, a second PCR was run for roughly 6 to 12 cycles. The template-switch adaptor, which had 12 random nucleotides, put a tag on each cDNA molecule. MiXCR, applied by TCRdb to the 5' RACE reads, yields one record per CDR3 protein. This table has about 1.5 million distinct CDR3 sequences, around 42% appearing once. Details on this clonotype: Its matching antigen is unknown. At one of its ends the junction is not consistent with the germline gene, which may arise from a read error.

Germline V lookup: CDR1 DFQATT, CDR2 SNEGSKA (reference sequence). The CDR3 is 14 residues long. The chain has TRBV20-1 and TRBJ2-5; 7 bases are a match to TRBD2. The receptor comes from a woman aged 18-35 years in good health. Input material: blood. The CDR3 reads CSAREQQRENEQYF. DNA for the CDR3: TGCAGTGCGAGAGAGCAGCAGCGGGAAAATGAGCAGTACTTC.